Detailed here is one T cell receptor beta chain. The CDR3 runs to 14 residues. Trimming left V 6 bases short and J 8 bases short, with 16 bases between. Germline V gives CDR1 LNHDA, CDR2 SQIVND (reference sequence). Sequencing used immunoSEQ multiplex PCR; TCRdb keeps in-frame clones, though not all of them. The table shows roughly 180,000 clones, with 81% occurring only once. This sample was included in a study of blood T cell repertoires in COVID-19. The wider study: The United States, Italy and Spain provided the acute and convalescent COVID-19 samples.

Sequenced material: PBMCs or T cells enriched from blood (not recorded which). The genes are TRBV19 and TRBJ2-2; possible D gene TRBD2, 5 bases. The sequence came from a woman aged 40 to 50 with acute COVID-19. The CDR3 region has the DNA TGTGCCAGTAGGGGCTTAGAGCGGAGAGGGGAGCTGTTTTTT. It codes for CASRGLERRGELFF.